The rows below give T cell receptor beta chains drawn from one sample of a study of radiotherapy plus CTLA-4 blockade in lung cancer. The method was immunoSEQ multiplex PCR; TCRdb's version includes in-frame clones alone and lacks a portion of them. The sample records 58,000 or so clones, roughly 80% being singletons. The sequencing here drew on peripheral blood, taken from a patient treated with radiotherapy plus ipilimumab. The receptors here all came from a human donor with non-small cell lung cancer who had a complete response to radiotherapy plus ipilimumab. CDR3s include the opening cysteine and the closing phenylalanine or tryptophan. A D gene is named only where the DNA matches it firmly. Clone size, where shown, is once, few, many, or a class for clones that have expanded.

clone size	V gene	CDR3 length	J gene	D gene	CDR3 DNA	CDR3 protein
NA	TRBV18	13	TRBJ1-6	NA	TGTGCCAGCTCACCACCCGCAGGACTACCCCTCCACTTT	CASSPPAGLPLHF
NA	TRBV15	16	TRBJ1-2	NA	TGTGCCACCAGCAGAGACCTGGACAAAACGGCCTATGGCTACACCTTC	CATSRDLDKTAYGYTF
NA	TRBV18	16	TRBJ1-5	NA	TGTGCCAGCTCACCGCCTGGGGGGGGCGACAATCAGCCCCAGCATTTT	CASSPPGGGDNQPQHF
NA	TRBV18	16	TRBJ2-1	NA	TGTGCCAGCTCACCATTTACTAGCCCCGGCAGCAATGAGCAGTTCTTC	CASSPFTSPGSNEQFF
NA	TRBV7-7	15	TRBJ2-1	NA	TGTGCTAGCAGCTTAGAGAGAGCTACCTACAATGAGCAGTTCTTC	CASSLERATYNEQFF
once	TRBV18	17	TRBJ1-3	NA	TGTGCCAGCTCACCACCGAGTCAGGCGATCTCTGGAAACACCATATATTTT	CASSPPSQAISGNTIYF
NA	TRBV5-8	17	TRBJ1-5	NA	TGTGCCAGCAGCTTGTTTACAGGGACTATTAGCAATCAGCCCCAGCATTTT	CASSLFTGTISNQPQHF
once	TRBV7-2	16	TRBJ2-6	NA	TGTGCCAGCAGCTTATCCAGTAAGTCTGGGGCCAACGTCCTGACTTTC	CASSLSSKSGANVLTF
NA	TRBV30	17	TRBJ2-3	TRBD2	TGTGCCTGGAGTCGGGGACTAGCGGGAGTGGGCACAGATACGCAGTATTTT	CAWSRGLAGVGTDTQYF
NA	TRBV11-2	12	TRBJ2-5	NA	TGTGCCAGCAGCTTCGGTCGGGGGACCCAGTACTTC	CASSFGRGTQYF
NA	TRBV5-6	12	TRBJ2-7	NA	TGTGCCAGCAGCTTGCAGGGTTACGAGCAGTACTTC	CASSLQGYEQYF
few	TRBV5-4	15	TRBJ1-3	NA	TGTGCCAGCAGTACAGGGATTTCTAGTGGAAACACCATATATTTT	CASSTGISSGNTIYF
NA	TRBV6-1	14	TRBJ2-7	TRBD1	TGTGCCAGCAGTGGACCGGGACAGGGCTACGAGCAGTACTTC	CASSGPGQGYEQYF
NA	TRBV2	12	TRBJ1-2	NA	TGTGCCAGCAGTGAAACAGATTATGGCTACACCTTC	CASSETDYGYTF
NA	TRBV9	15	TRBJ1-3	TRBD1	TGTGCCAGCAGCACACAGGGGAACTCTGGAAACACCATATATTTT	CASSTQGNSGNTIYF
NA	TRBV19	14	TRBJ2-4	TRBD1	TGTGCCAGTAGTTCGGACAGGGGGGAAAACATTCAGTACTTC	CASSSDRGENIQYF
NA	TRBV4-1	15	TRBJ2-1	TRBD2	TGCGCCAGCAGCCTAGCGGGAAACCCGGGGGATGAGCAGTTCTTC	CASSLAGNPGDEQFF
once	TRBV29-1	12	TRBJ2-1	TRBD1	TGCAGCGTCTCACAGGGGGCCCATGAGCAGTTCTTC	CSVSQGAHEQFF
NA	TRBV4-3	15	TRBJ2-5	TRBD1	TGCGCCAGCAGCCCCGGGACAGGGGTTATAGAGACCCAGTACTTC	CASSPGTGVIETQYF
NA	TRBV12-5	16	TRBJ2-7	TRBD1	TGTGCTAGTGGTTTGGTGGCCGGGGACAGGGTTTACGAGCAGTACTTC	CASGLVAGDRVYEQYF
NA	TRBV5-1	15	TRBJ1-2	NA	TGCGCCAGCAGGGCAGGCCGCCAAGCTAACTATGGCTACACCTTC	CASRAGRQANYGYTF
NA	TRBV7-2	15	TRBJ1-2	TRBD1	TGTGCCAGCAGCTCCCCCCCGACAGGGAGTAATGGCTACACCTTC	CASSSPPTGSNGYTF
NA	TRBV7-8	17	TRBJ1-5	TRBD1	TGTGCCAGCAGCAACGGGACAGCGCTTTATAGGAATCAGCCCCAGCATTTT	CASSNGTALYRNQPQHF
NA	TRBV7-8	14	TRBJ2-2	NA	TGTGCCAGCAGCTTAGTCAGGGTCTCTGGGGAGCTGTTTTTT	CASSLVRVSGELFF
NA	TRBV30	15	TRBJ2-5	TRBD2	TGTGCCTGGAGTGTTTCTAGCGGGGGGGAGGAGACCCAGTACTTC	CAWSVSSGGEETQYF
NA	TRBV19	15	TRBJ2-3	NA	TGTGCCAGTAGTTTAGGACAGACTAGCACAGATACGCAGTATTTT	CASSLGQTSTDTQYF
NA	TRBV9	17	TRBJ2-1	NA	TGTGCCAGCAGCGTAAGCCTACAGGGAAGTGCCTACAATGAGCAGTTCTTC	CASSVSLQGSAYNEQFF
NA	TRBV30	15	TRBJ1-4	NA	TGTGCCTGGAGTGTACGGAGGGCGCCTAATGAAAAACTGTTTTTT	CAWSVRRAPNEKLFF
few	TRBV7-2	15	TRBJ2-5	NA	TGTGCCAGCAGCCCCCAGGTGTCAGTTCAAGAGACCCAGTACTTC	CASSPQVSVQETQYF
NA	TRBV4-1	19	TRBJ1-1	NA	TGCGCCAGCAGCCAAGCGGCCCTTGAAACCGGGACACGGAACACTGAAGCTTTCTTT	CASSQAALETGTRNTEAFF
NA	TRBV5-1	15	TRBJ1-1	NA	TGCGCCAGCAGCTTGTCAGCTGGGGGGCGGGGGGAAGCTTTCTTT	CASSLSAGGRGEAFF
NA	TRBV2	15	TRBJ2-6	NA	TGTGCCAGCAGTGAATTGCCGGGGGGGGCCAACGTCCTGACTTTC	CASSELPGGANVLTF
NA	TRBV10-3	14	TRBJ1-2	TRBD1	TGTGCCATCAGTGAGGACAGGGGAGACGATGGCTACACCTTC	CAISEDRGDDGYTF
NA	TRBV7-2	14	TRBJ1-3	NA	TGTGCCAGCAGCTCGGACAGATTTTTGAACACCATATATTTT	CASSSDRFLNTIYF
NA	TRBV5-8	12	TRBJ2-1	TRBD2	TGTGCCAGCAGCTGGGGGACTAATGGGCAGTTCTTC	CASSWGTNGQFF
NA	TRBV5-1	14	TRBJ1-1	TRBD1	TGCGCCAGCAGCTTGGCCGGGGACAGGGGGCAAGCTTTCTTT	CASSLAGDRGQAFF
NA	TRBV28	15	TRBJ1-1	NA	TGTGCCAGCAGGGCAGGGATTGTAGAGAACACTGAAGCTTTCTTT	CASRAGIVENTEAFF
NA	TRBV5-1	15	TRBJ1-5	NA	TGCGCCAGCAGCCCGACTGGGGCAGGTAATCAGCCCCAGCATTTT	CASSPTGAGNQPQHF
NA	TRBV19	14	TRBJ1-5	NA	TGTGCCAGTAGTACTGACAGGAGCAATCAGCCCCAGCATTTT	CASSTDRSNQPQHF
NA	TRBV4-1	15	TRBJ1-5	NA	TGCGCCAGCAGCCAAGAGGGCAGAGGCAATCAGCCCCAGCATTTT	CASSQEGRGNQPQHF
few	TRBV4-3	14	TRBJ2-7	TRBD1	TGCGCCAGCAGCCCCGGACAGGGGGCTTACGAGCAGTACTTC	CASSPGQGAYEQYF
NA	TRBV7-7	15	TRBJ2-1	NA	TGTGCTAGCAGCTTAGGGGTAGGGGAGGTGGATGAGCAGTTCTTC	CASSLGVGEVDEQFF
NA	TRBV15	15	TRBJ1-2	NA	TGTGCCACCAGCAGAGGGACAGCTCAAAACTATGGCTACACCTTC	CATSRGTAQNYGYTF
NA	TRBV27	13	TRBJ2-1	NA	TGTGCCAGCAGTTTAGGGCAGTTGAATGAGCAGTTCTTC	CASSLGQLNEQFF
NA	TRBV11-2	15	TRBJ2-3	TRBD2	TGTGCCAGCAGCTTATTTTTAGCGGGGGAAGATACGCAGTATTTT	CASSLFLAGEDTQYF
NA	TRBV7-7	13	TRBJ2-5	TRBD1	TGTGCTAGCAGCCCCGGGACAGCCGAGACCCAGTACTTC	CASSPGTAETQYF
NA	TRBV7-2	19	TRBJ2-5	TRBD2	TGTGCCAGCAGCTTGGAGGCGACTAGCGGATTGGGGGGTCAAGAGACCCAGTACTTC	CASSLEATSGLGGQETQYF
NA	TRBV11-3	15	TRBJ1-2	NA	TGTGCCAGCAGCCACCCCGAGAGGCTAAACTATGGCTACACCTTC	CASSHPERLNYGYTF
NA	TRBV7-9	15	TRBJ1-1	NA	TGTGCCAGCAGCTTCCTAGGGACACTGAACACTGAAGCTTTCTTT	CASSFLGTLNTEAFF
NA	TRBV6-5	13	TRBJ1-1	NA	TGTGCCAGCAAACCCAAGCGGGGGGGACCAGCTTTCTTT	CASKPKRGGPAFF
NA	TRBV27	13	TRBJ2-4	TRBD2	TGTGCCAGCAGTCCCGGGGGCAGCGGGAGACCGTACTTC	CASSPGGSGRPYF